Each of the 21 T cell receptor beta chains below was sequenced from the same sample in a study of T cell responses to AZD1222 COVID-19 vaccine. TCRdb's copy holds only in-frame clones and misses some; the assay was immunoSEQ multiplex PCR. Found here are 110,000 or so clones, approximately 91% of them singletons; the top ten hold around a sixth. The starting material was peripheral blood, obtained on day 0 of AZD1222 vaccination. These receptors all come from an adult in good health.

The chain has TRBV4-2 and TRBJ1-4, with TRBD1 matching over 7 bases. Germline loops: CDR1 LGHNA, CDR2 YNFKEQ. CDR3 size: 15 residues. Trimming at V came to 0 bases and at J to 4 bases, leaving 2 bases not matched to a gene. The CDR3 reads CASSQDGTVNEKLFF. The CDR3 nucleotides are TGTGCCAGCAGCCAAGACGGGACAGTTAATGAAAAACTGTTTTTT.

The chain carries TRBV5-5 and TRBJ1-1, with D hard to call. Per germline, CDR1 SGHKS and CDR2 YYEKEE (reference sequence). This CDR3 is 16 amino acids long. Deletions cut 4 bases from V and 3 bases from J, with 19 bases between. In nucleotides, the CDR3 is TGTGCCAGCAGCCCGTTAGGCGGGGTCGGATACACTGAAGCTTTCTTT. Its translation is CASSPLGGVGYTEAFF.

The chain carries TRBV5-4 and TRBJ1-6; the match to TRBD1 covers 10 bases. Losses at the gene ends were 3 bases for V and 7 bases for J; bases not matched to a gene: 7. The CDR3 sequence is 16 residues long. The germline V gene encodes CDR1 SGHNT and CDR2 YYREEE (reference sequence). CDR3 nucleotides: TGTGCCAGCAGCTGGGGGGACAGGGGTAACAATTCACCCCTCCACTTT. Translating it yields CASSWGDRGNNSPLHF.

The rearrangement links TRBV5-4 to TRBJ2-2, with 12 nucleotides matching TRBD2. V lost 4 bases, J lost 5 bases, and 9 bases stayed unmatched. The CDR3 has 17 amino acids. Germline CDR1 and CDR2: SGHNT and YYREEE (reference sequence). The CDR3 loop is CASSSGLAGTVTGELFF. The CDR3 DNA is TGTGCCAGCAGCAGCGGACTAGCGGGGACGGTAACCGGGGAGCTGTTTTTT.

The chain links TRBV10-3 to TRBJ1-4; D is perhaps TRBD1 (6 bases). The ends were cut back, 10 bases at V and 6 bases at J, with 12 bases in the middle. CDR1 is ENHRY and CDR2 is SYGVKD in the germline V gene. The CDR3 has 12 amino acids. CDR3 sequence: CASGGVDEKLFF. DNA for the CDR3: TGTGCCAGCGGGGGCGTAGATGAAAAACTGTTTTTT.

This rearrangement joins TRBV19 to TRBJ2-7; TRBD1 matches 9 bases. J gave up 4 bases and V 4 bases, and 8 bases lay outside the gene matches. Germline CDR1 and CDR2: LNHDA and SQIVND (reference sequence). This CDR3 spans 15 amino acids. CDR3 sequence reads: CASSKTGGTLYEQYF. CDR3 DNA sequence: TGTGCCAGTAGTAAGACAGGGGGAACCCTTTACGAGCAGTACTTC.

This chain uses TRBV27 with TRBJ2-7; 8 bases are shared with TRBD2. This CDR3 contains 14 residues. Germline V gene sequence: CDR1 MNHEY, CDR2 SMNVEV (reference sequence). The ends lost 5 bases at V and 4 bases at J; junction bases unmatched: 7. The CDR3 DNA sequence: TGTGCCAGCAGTCCGGGACTAGGTGTGTACGAGCAGTACTTC. Encoded protein: CASSPGLGVYEQYF.

The V gene is TRBV30, the J gene TRBJ1-1, with unresolved D. V was pared by 0 bases and J by 9 bases, with 11 bases between. The length of the CDR3 is 12 residues. Germline values: CDR1 GTSNPN, CDR2 SVGIG (reference sequence). CDR3 protein: CAWSVGVAKAFF. DNA of the CDR3: TGTGCCTGGAGTGTTGGAGTAGCCAAAGCTTTCTTT.

The V and J genes are TRBV11-1 and TRBJ2-1, with 7 bases aligning to TRBD1. In germline, CDR1 is SGHAT, CDR2 FQDESV (reference sequence). With 5 bases clipped from V and 5 bases from J, the junction kept 6 bases outside the gene matches. This CDR3 is built from 14 residues. The CDR3 region is CASSKTGAHNEQFF. The CDR3 nucleotides read TGTGCCAGCAGCAAAACAGGGGCTCACAATGAGCAGTTCTTC. Full variable domain (remainder filled in from reference TRBV11-1 and TRBJ2-1): EAEVAQSPRYKITEKSQAVAFWCDPISGHATLYWYRQILGQGPELLVQFQDESVVDDSQLPKDRFSAERLKGVDSTLKIQPAELGDSAMYLCASSKTGAHNEQFFGPGTRLTVL.

The chain combines TRBV6-5 with TRBJ2-1; possibly TRBD2 for D (5 bases). CDR3 length: 13 residues. Deletions cut 4 bases from V and 4 bases from J, with 8 bases between. The germline gives CDR1 MNHEY, CDR2 SVGAGI. The CDR3 region is CASSSGIYNEQFF. DNA for the CDR3: TGTGCCAGCAGTTCCGGGATTTACAATGAGCAGTTCTTC.

This sequence joins TRBV7-8 and TRBJ2-6; D possibly matches TRBD1 or TRBD2 (5 bases each). The CDR3 consists of 20 residues. Germline CDR1 SGHVS, CDR2 FQNEAQ. Deletions cut 5 bases from V and 0 bases from J, with 23 bases between. CDR3 loop: CASSKRDAHAGVSGANVLTF. For the CDR3, the DNA is TGTGCCAGCAGCAAACGGGACGCTCACGCCGGGGTCTCTGGGGCCAACGTCCTGACTTTC.

The chain carries TRBV7-9 and TRBJ2-7; D tentatively fits TRBD1 or TRBD2 (6 bases each). V lost 5 bases, J lost 4 bases, and 15 bases lay in between. Germline loops: CDR1 SEHNR, CDR2 FQNEAQ (reference sequence). This CDR3 spans 14 amino acids. The CDR3 reads CASSKSRGPYEQYF. CDR3 DNA sequence: TGTGCCAGCAGCAAAAGTCGGGGGCCGTACGAGCAGTACTTC.

The V gene is TRBV5-1, the J gene TRBJ1-6; 7 bases map to TRBD1. The ends lost 3 bases at V and 10 bases at J; junction bases unmatched: 10. Germline CDR1 and CDR2: SGHRS and YFSETQ. The length of the CDR3 is 15 residues. The DNA for the CDR3 is TGCGCCAGCAGCTCCGAAGGACAGGCCAGGTCACCCCTCCACTTT. It codes for CASSSEGQARSPLHF.

This clone was detected only a few times. The chain combines TRBV5-1 with TRBJ2-2, with D hard to call. CDR1 is SGHRS and CDR2 is YFSETQ in the germline V gene. Deletions cut 0 bases from V and 4 bases from J, with 4 bases between. This CDR3 has 13 residues. Here the CDR3 DNA reads TGCGCCAGCAGCTTGGCCAGCACCGGGGAGCTGTTTTTT. This translates into CASSLASTGELFF.

This chain uses TRBV7-3 with TRBJ2-3; D may match TRBD1 or TRBD2 (5 bases each). The CDR3 is 14 residues long. V was clipped by 3 bases and J by 2 bases, with 9 bases between them. Germline values: CDR1 SGHTA, CDR2 FQGTGA. CDR3 protein: CASSFWGNTDTQYF. The DNA of the CDR3 is TGTGCCAGCAGCTTTTGGGGGAACACAGATACGCAGTATTTT.

V and J are TRBV5-4 and TRBJ1-1; D possibly corresponds to TRBD1 (6 bases). V lost 5 bases to trimming and J lost 1 base, with 15 bases between them. The germline CDR1 and CDR2 sequences are SGHNT and YYREEE (reference sequence). This CDR3 has 15 residues. The CDR3 protein is CASSSTGRANTEAFF. DNA for the CDR3: TGTGCCAGCAGTAGCACAGGGCGAGCGAACACTGAAGCTTTCTTT.

This clone has just one count. This chain links TRBV30 with TRBJ1-1; D is uncertain. Trimming took off 3 bases at V and 6 bases at J, with 20 bases between the two ends. CDR1 GTSNPN and CDR2 SVGIG come from the germline V gene (reference sequence). This CDR3 spans 15 amino acids. The CDR3 bases are TGTGCCTGGAGGGTCGGTAAGGCATCGGTTTCTGAAGCTTTCTTT. It translates to CAWRVGKASVSEAFF.

The chain employs TRBV3-1 (or the pseudogene TRBV3-2) and TRBJ1-4, with 11 bases aligning to TRBD1. Germline CDR1 is LGHDT and CDR2 is YNNKEL (reference sequence). With 4 bases clipped from V and 13 bases from J, the junction kept 8 bases outside the gene matches. The CDR3 is 14 amino acids. The DNA of the CDR3 is TGTGCCAGCAGCCGAACCGGGACAGGGGGTACACTGTTTTTT. Protein product: CASSRTGTGGTLFF.

V usage is TRBV5-4 and J usage is TRBJ2-5; D ambiguous. Germline V gene lookup returns CDR1 SGHNT and CDR2 YYREEE (reference sequence). V lost 2 bases, J lost 1 base, and 0 bases lay in between. This CDR3 has 11 amino acids. The CDR3 region is CASSFQETQYF. CDR3 in DNA: TGTGCCAGCAGCTTCCAAGAGACCCAGTACTTC. Full variable domain (rest looked up from reference TRBV5-4 and TRBJ2-5): ETGVTQSPTHLIKTRGQQVTLRCSSQSGHNTVSWYQQALGQGPQFIFQYYREEENGRGNFPPRFSGLQFPNYSSELNVNALELDDSALYLCASSFQETQYFGPGTRLLVL.

The chain joins TRBV24-1 to TRBJ2-5; TRBD2 is a possible D gene (5 bases). V lost 9 bases and J lost 0, with 13 bases in between. The CDR3 runs to 14 residues. Germline assignment: CDR1 KGHDR and CDR2 SFDVKD. CDR3 in amino acids: CATAGSGYQETQYF. In DNA form, the CDR3 reads TGTGCCACCGCCGGATCGGGGTACCAAGAGACCCAGTACTTC.

V and J are TRBV19 and TRBJ1-5; D remains unclear. The CDR3 is made up of 15 amino acids. Per the germline V gene, CDR1 is LNHDA and CDR2 is SQIVND (reference sequence). Between the trimmed V and J ends, which lost 0 bases and 4 bases, there was a span of 10 bases. This CDR3 reads CASSIDGQVNQPQHF. CDR3 nucleotide sequence: TGTGCCAGTAGTATAGACGGGCAGGTTAATCAGCCCCAGCATTTT.